This T cell receptor (beta chain) appears in the sequencing data of a study of cytomegalovirus exposure and HLA in healthy donors. The CDR3 loop spans 14 amino acids. The ends lost 6 bases at V and 11 bases at J; junction bases unmatched: 15. Germline assignment: CDR1 MDHEN and CDR2 SYDVKM. Primers: 60 Vbeta forward and 13 Jbeta reverse. Sequencing was performed with immunoSEQ multiplex PCR; in TCRdb, only in-frame clones are kept and a portion is missing. The sample has 150,000 to 200,000 clones, around 90% seen once; the top ten hold around 1%. This chain links TRBV28 with TRBJ2-5, with 7 bases fitting TRBD2. Sequencing was carried out using PBMCs. The TCR was taken from a boy younger than 10 in good health and CMV-seronegative. The CDR3 DNA reads TGTGCCAGCAGCCAACGGACCCTGGCGCGGGAGCAGTACTTC. Amino acid sequence: CASSQRTLAREQYF.